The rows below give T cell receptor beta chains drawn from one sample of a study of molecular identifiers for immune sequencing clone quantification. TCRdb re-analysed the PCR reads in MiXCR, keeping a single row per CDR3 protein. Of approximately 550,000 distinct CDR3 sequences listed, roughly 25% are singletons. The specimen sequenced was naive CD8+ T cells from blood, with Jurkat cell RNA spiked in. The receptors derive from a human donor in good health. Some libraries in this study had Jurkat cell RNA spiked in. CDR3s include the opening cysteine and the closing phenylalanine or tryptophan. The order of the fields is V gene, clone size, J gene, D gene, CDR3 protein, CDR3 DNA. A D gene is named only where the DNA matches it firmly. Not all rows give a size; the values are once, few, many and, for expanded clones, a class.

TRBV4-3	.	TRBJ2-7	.	CASGQGVEQYF	TGCGCCAGCGGCCAAGGTGTCGAGCAGTACTTC
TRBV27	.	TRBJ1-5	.	CASSFNFGVQSQHF	TGTGCCAGCAGTTTTAATTTCGGTGTCCAGTCCCAGCATTTT
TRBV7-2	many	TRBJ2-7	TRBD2	CASSLLAGGYPESYEQYF	TGTGCCAGCAGCTTACTAGCGGGGGGGTACCCGGAATCCTACGAGCAGTACTTC
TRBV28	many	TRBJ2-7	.	CASSLPRFSYEQYF	TGTGCCAGCAGTCTCCCGAGGTTCTCCTACGAGCAGTACTTC
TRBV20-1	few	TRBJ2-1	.	CSASFGEQFF	TGCAGTGCTAGTTTCGGGGAGCAGTTCTTC
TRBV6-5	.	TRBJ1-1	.	CASSYSGGAYEAFF	TGTGCCAGCAGTTACTCTGGTGGAGCCTATGAAGCTTTCTTT
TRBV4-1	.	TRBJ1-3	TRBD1	CASSPGTGPARNTIYF	TGCGCCAGCAGCCCCGGGACAGGGCCGGCTAGAAACACCATATATTTT
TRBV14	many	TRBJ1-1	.	CASSREIGDIYTEAFF	TGTGCCAGCAGCCGGGAAATAGGGGACATTTACACTGAAGCTTTCTTT
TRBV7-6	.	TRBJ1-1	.	CASSLAGEAEAFF	TGTGCCAGCAGCTTAGCAGGGGAAGCTGAAGCTTTCTTT
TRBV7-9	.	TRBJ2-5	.	CASSPRSWGVQETQYF	TGTGCCAGCAGCCCTCGTAGCTGGGGAGTACAAGAGACCCAGTACTTC
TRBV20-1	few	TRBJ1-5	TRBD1	CSATMTGGVNQPQHF	TGCAGTGCTACTATGACAGGGGGTGTGAATCAGCCCCAGCATTTT
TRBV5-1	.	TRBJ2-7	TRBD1	CASSLGQGLEQYF	TGCGCCAGCAGCTTAGGACAGGGGTTAGAGCAGTACTTC
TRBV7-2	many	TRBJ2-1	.	CASSTYIPRLSYNEQFF	TGTGCCAGCAGTACCTACATCCCGAGATTGTCCTACAATGAGCAGTTCTTC
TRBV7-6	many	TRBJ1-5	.	CASSLGINQPQHF	TGTGCCAGCAGCTTAGGGATCAATCAGCCCCAGCATTTT
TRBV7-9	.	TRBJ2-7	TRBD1	CASSPPTGFDEQYF	TGTGCCAGCAGCCCACCGACAGGGTTCGACGAGCAGTACTTC
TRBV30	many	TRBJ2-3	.	CAWSRQSDTQYF	TGTGCCTGGAGCCGACAGTCAGATACGCAGTATTTT
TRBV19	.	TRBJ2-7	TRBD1	CASSVGQEYEQYF	TGTGCCAGTAGTGTGGGACAGGAGTACGAGCAGTACTTC
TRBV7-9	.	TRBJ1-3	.	CASSLGPESPGNTIYF	TGTGCCAGCAGCTTAGGGCCGGAGTCGCCTGGAAACACCATATATTTT
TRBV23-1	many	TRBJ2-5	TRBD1	CASSPRGRLEETQYF	TGCGCCAGCAGTCCAAGGGGGCGCCTCGAGGAGACCCAGTACTTC
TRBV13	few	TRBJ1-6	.	CASSLYGSSYNSPLHF	TGTGCCAGCAGCCTATACGGCAGCTCCTATAATTCACCCCTCCACTTT
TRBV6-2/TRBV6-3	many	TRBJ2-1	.	CASGKPTGPSSYNEQFF	TGTGCCAGCGGAAAACCGACAGGCCCGAGCTCCTACAATGAGCAGTTCTTC
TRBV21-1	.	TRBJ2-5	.	CASSKGTQLIEETQYF	TGTGCCAGCAGCAAAGGAACACAGTTAATTGAGGAGACCCAGTACTTC
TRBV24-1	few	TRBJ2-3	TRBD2	CATSVPSGSTDTQYF	TGTGCCACCAGTGTTCCTAGCGGAAGCACAGATACGCAGTATTTT
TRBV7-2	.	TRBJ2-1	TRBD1	CASSLAGQPYNEQFF	TGTGCCAGCAGCTTAGCGGGACAGCCTTACAATGAGCAGTTCTTC
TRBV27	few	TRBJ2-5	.	CASSLIGVVGSETQYF	TGTGCCAGCAGTCTAATCGGTGTTGTTGGGTCAGAGACCCAGTACTTC
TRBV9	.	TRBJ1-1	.	CASSVGGGRSTEAFF	TGTGCCAGCAGCGTAGGTGGGGGGCGTAGTACTGAAGCTTTCTTT
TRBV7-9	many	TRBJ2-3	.	CASSSSVTDTQYF	TGTGCCAGCAGCTCTAGCGTCACAGATACGCAGTATTTT
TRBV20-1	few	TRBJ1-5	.	CSARTWQGTYQPQHF	TGCAGTGCTAGGACATGGCAGGGAACGTATCAGCCCCAGCATTTT
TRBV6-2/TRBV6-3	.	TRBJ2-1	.	CASRGESYNEQFF	TGTGCCAGCCGGGGTGAGTCCTACAATGAGCAGTTCTTC
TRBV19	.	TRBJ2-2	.	CASSGSRANGELFF	TGTGCCAGTAGTGGAAGCAGGGCTAACGGGGAGCTGTTTTTT
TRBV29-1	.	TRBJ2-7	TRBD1	CSLQTGHYYEQYF	TGCAGCCTACAGACAGGGCACTACTACGAGCAGTACTTC
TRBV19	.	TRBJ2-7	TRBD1	CATAFRTGGYEQYF	TGTGCCACCGCATTTCGTACAGGGGGGTACGAGCAGTACTTC
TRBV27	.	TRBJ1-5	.	CASSFVGDVSNQPQHF	TGTGCCAGCAGTTTTGTAGGGGATGTCAGCAATCAGCCCCAGCATTTT
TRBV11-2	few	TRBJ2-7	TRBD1	CASSLESRGRHEQYF	TGTGCCAGCAGCTTAGAGAGCAGGGGGCGGCACGAGCAGTACTTC
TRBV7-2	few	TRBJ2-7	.	CASSLVGVAENKQYF	TGTGCCAGCAGCTTAGTCGGAGTAGCGGAGAACAAGCAGTACTTC
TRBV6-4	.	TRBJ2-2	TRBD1	CASSDWDRGPTGELFF	TGTGCCAGCAGTGATTGGGACAGGGGGCCCACCGGGGAGCTGTTTTTT
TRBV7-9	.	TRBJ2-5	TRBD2	CASSPNPSSGRETQHF	TGTGCCAGCAGCCCCAATCCGAGTAGCGGGAGAGAGACCCAGCACTTC
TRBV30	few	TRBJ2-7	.	CAWNRQFGLDPYEQYF	TGTGCCTGGAACAGGCAATTCGGACTGGATCCCTACGAGCAGTACTTC
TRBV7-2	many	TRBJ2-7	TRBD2	CASIPLAGGHEQYF	TGTGCCAGCATCCCACTAGCGGGGGGCCACGAGCAGTACTTC
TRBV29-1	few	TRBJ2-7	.	CSVPGPNYEQYF	TGCAGCGTTCCGGGGCCGAACTACGAGCAGTACTTC
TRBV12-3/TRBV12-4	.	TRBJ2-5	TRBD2	CASHGTSGGAEAEETQYF	TGTGCCAGCCATGGGACTAGCGGGGGGGCCGAGGCGGAAGAGACCCAGTACTTC
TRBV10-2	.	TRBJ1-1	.	CATGDPPSAFF	TGCGCTACAGGAGACCCCCCCAGCGCTTTCTTT
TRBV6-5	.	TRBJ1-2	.	CASSYSTGSDYGYTF	TGTGCCAGCAGTTACTCGACGGGATCGGACTATGGCTACACCTTC
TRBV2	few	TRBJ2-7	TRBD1	CASMGQGAGEQYF	TGTGCCAGCATGGGCCAGGGGGCTGGAGAGCAGTACTTC
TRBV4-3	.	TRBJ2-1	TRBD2	CASSQDRLAGTDEQFF	TGCGCCAGCAGCCAAGATAGACTAGCGGGAACGGATGAGCAGTTCTTC
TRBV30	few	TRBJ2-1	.	CAWSVLGREQFF	TGTGCCTGGAGTGTATTAGGCAGAGAGCAGTTCTTC
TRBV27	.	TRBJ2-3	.	CAGSPDTDTQYF	TGTGCCGGCAGTCCCGACACAGATACGCAGTATTTT
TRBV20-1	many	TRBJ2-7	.	CSARTHSSYEQYF	TGCAGTGCTAGGACACACAGCTCCTACGAGCAGTACTTC
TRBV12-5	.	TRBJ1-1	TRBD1	CAGGFWTGTTEAFF	TGTGCTGGTGGTTTCTGGACAGGGACCACTGAAGCTTTCTTT
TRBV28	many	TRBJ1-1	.	CASREASTEAFF	TGTGCCAGCCGAGAGGCAAGCACTGAAGCTTTCTTT